The 26 T cell receptor beta chains below come from one sample, sequenced in a study of OX40 agonist ivuxolimab in advanced cancers. Profiling relied on immunoSEQ multiplex PCR, and the TCRdb table lists in-frame clones only, not all of them. The table lists 45,000 to 55,000 clones, around nine tenths of them singletons. The source was CD4+ or CD8+ T cells sorted from blood, collected in a trial of the OX40 agonist ivuxolimab. All receptors derive from an adult with an advanced solid tumor such as melanoma, head and neck, liver or kidney cancer.

The V and J genes are TRBV13 and TRBJ2-1, with 13 bases fitting TRBD2. The CDR3 has 16 amino acids. V gave up 2 bases and J gave up 6 bases; unmatched junction bases: 4. Looked up from germline, CDR1 is PRHDT and CDR2 is FYEKMQ (reference sequence). Here the CDR3 reads CASSLFRTSGSNEQFF. CDR3 coding DNA: TGTGCCAGCAGCTTATTTAGGACTAGCGGGAGCAATGAGCAGTTCTTC.

DNA for the CDR3: TGTGCCAGCAGCTTGAGTAGGGGGGCCACTGAGCAGTTCTTC. Encoded protein: CASSLSRGATEQFF. V gene TRBV7-2 combines with J gene TRBJ2-1; D might be TRBD1 or TRBD2, each matching 6 bases. With 3 bases removed from V and 9 bases from J, the gap between germline ends came to 15 bases. The CDR3 covers 14 residues. The germline V gene has CDR1 SGHTA and CDR2 FQGNSA.

The chain links TRBV5-1 to TRBJ2-2, with a weak D call TRBD1 (6 bases). Looked up from germline, CDR1 is SGHRS and CDR2 is YFSETQ. The CDR3 runs to 15 residues. V was shortened by 4 bases and J by 1 base, with 11 bases between the two germline ends. CDR3 sequence (DNA): TGCGCCAGCAGCGCGACACAGGGGAACACCGGGGAGCTGTTTTTT. Protein product: CASSATQGNTGELFF.

The chain combines TRBV28 with TRBJ2-7, with 9 positions matching TRBD2. The V gene end was trimmed by 5 bases and the J gene end by 3 bases; junction bases not matched to a gene: 11. Germline V gene sequence: CDR1 MDHEN, CDR2 SYDVKM. The CDR3 sequence is 16 residues long. CDR3 sequence (DNA): TGTGCCAGCAGTCCCCCTAGCGGGATCCGACACTACGAGCAGTACTTC. Protein product: CASSPPSGIRHYEQYF.

The count of this clone is one. The CDR3 nucleotides read TGTGCCAGCAGCTTAACGGGGATTGAGACCCAGTACTTC. Its protein product is CASSLTGIETQYF. This chain links TRBV7-2 with TRBJ2-5, with a tentative D call TRBD2 (5 bases). The germline V gene has CDR1 SGHTA and CDR2 FQGNSA. The CDR3 sequence is 13 residues long. V was shortened by 2 bases and J by 5 bases, with 9 bases between the two germline ends.

The chain links TRBV12-5 to TRBJ2-5; TRBD2 matches at 9 bases. The DNA end lines up better with TRBJ2-7; the J call may be wrong. This CDR3 has 13 residues. Germline V gene sequence: CDR1 LGHNT, CDR2 FRNRAP. The CDR3 coding sequence is TGTGCTAGTGGGACTAGCGGAAACTACGAGCAGTACTTC. It translates to CASGTSGNYEQYF.

The chain couples TRBV10-3 to TRBJ2-3; tentative D call: TRBD2 (7 bases). With 0 bases removed from V and 2 bases from J, the gap between germline ends came to 15 bases. The CDR3 extends over 17 amino acids. Germline V gene data show CDR1 as ENHRY and CDR2 as SYGVKD. CDR3: CAISESPPRGPTDTQYF. Here the CDR3 DNA reads TGTGCCATCAGTGAGTCCCCCCCGCGGGGGCCCACAGATACGCAGTATTTT.

V gene TRBV9 combines with J gene TRBJ1-5; D is uncertain. Trimming shortened V by 1 base and J by 3 bases, and 11 bases separated the two germline ends. This CDR3 contains 15 residues. Germline V gene data show CDR1 as SGDLS and CDR2 as YYNGEE. The CDR3 loop is CASSVSDMPNQPQHF. The CDR3, as DNA: TGTGCCAGCAGCGTATCAGACATGCCCAATCAGCCCCAGCATTTT.

The sample holds one count of this clone. This sequence joins TRBV21-1 and TRBJ2-5; the table assigns TRBD2, which was not confirmed against the DNA. TRBV21-1 corresponds to a pseudogene. The CDR3 contains 16 residues. Here the CDR3 DNA reads TGTGCCAGCAGCCTCTCGCCCAGCGCTGAACAAGAGACCCAGTACTTC. Encoded protein: CASSLSPSAEQETQYF.

The rearrangement uses TRBV28 and TRBJ2-5; the D is unclear. With 2 bases removed from V and 11 bases from J, the gap between germline ends came to 15 bases. CDR3 length: 13 residues. Germline lookup yields CDR1 MDHEN and CDR2 SYDVKM. In nucleotides, the CDR3 is TGTGCCAGCAGTTTAGCAAGCATTGCAGAGCAGTACTTC. This sequence encodes CASSLASIAEQYF.

This clone turned up a few times. The junction departs from germline at one end; a sequencing error may be responsible. The rearrangement joins TRBV7-7 to TRBJ2-2; D is uncertain. Germline V gene lookup returns CDR1 SSHAT and CDR2 FNYEAQ (reference sequence). The CDR3 has 14 amino acids. The CDR3 loop reads CASSLRQNTGELFF. The CDR3 DNA sequence: TGTGCTAGCAGCTTAAGGCAGAACACCGGGGAGCTGTTTTTT. Drawing the rest from reference TRBV7-7 and TRBJ2-2, the complete variable domain is GAGVSQSPRYKVTKRGQDVTLRCDPISSHATLYWYQQALGQGPEFLTYFNYEAQPDKSGLPSDRFSAERPEGSISTLTIQRTEQRDSAMYRCASSLRQNTGELFFGEGSRLTVL.

A single count supports this clone. Germline and junction disagree at one end, which may indicate a read error. Other DNA variants within this sample encode the same CDR3. The V gene is TRBV4-1, the J gene TRBJ2-3; TRBD2 agrees at 8 bases. Germline CDR1 and CDR2: MGHRA and YSYEKL. The length of the CDR3 is 16 residues. CDR3 bases: TGCGCCAGCAGCCAATCTCTAGCGGGTATAACAGATACACAGTATTTT. Amino acid sequence: CASSQSLAGITDTQYF.

The genes are TRBV29-1 and TRBJ2-1; no reliable D call. The CDR3 runs to 13 residues. Germline V gene data show CDR1 as SQVTM and CDR2 as ANQGSEA. V was cut by 7 bases and J by 4 bases, with 14 bases left in between. The CDR3 nucleotides are TGCAGCGCCGCTCGGCTACAGTACAATGAGCAGTTCTTC. This gives the protein CSAARLQYNEQFF.

The chain combines TRBV5-1 with TRBJ2-7; 10 nucleotides line up with TRBD1. The germline V gene encodes CDR1 SGHRS and CDR2 YFSETQ. This CDR3 comprises 15 residues. Unmatched junction bases numbered 5, after V lost 0 bases and J lost 5 bases. The CDR3 region has the DNA TGCGCCAGCAGCTTGGGGGGGACAGGGGACCACGAGCAGTACTTC. It encodes CASSLGGTGDHEQYF.

The rearrangement uses TRBV23-1 and TRBJ2-5; no definite D call. TRBV23-1 is an ORF, with its function uncertain. V was pared by 6 bases and J by 0 bases, with 17 bases between. This CDR3 contains 16 residues. CDR3 in DNA: TGCGCCAGCAGCCACCCCCAGGATCCGTACCAAGAGACCCAGTACTTC. Encoded protein: CASSHPQDPYQETQYF.

The chain recombines TRBV19 with TRBJ1-2; 8 positions agree with TRBD1. The CDR3 sequence is 18 residues long. Germline values: CDR1 LNHDA, CDR2 SQIVND (reference sequence). With 2 bases clipped from V and 4 bases from J, the junction kept 15 bases outside the gene matches. The CDR3 loop is CASSITRAGGAVVYGYTF. For the CDR3, the DNA is TGTGCCAGTAGTATAACACGGGCAGGGGGCGCGGTTGTCTATGGCTACACCTTC.

This CDR3 is CASSPPVDTQYF. In DNA form, the CDR3 reads TGTGCCAGCAGCCCCCCGGTAGATACGCAGTATTTT. The J gene is TRBJ2-3, the V gene TRBV28; D gene uncertain. Looked up from germline, CDR1 is MDHEN and CDR2 is SYDVKM. This CDR3 is 12 amino acids long. Trimming shortened V by 6 bases and J by 5 bases, and 9 bases separated the two germline ends.

The CDR3 loop is CASSPGRRTSTSSYEQYV. In DNA form, the CDR3 reads TGTGCCAGCAGCCCGGGACGGCGGACTAGCACTAGCTCCTACGAGCAGTACGTC. The chain joins TRBV7-5 to TRBJ2-7; TRBD2, as called in the table, went unchecked against the DNA. TRBV7-5 is tagged as a pseudogene. The length of the CDR3 is 18 residues.

A remark on this clone: One junction end disagrees with the germline gene, perhaps due to a read error. The chain uses TRBV30 and TRBJ1-1; D unclear. This CDR3 is built from 11 residues. Germline CDR1 reads GTSNPN; CDR2 reads SVGIG (reference sequence). As DNA, the CDR3 is TGTGCCTGCAGTGAGGACACTGAAGCTTTCTTT. Translated, it gives CACSEDTEAFF. The whole variable domain, filled in from reference TRBV30 and TRBJ1-1, reads SQTIHQWPATLVQPVGSPLSLECTVEGTSNPNLYWYRQAAGRGLQLLFYSVGIGQISSEVPQNLSASRPQDRQFILSSKKLLLSDSGFYLCACSEDTEAFFGQGTRLTVV.

This chain uses TRBV7-9 with TRBJ1-4; TRBD1 is a possible D gene (5 bases). Germline lookup yields CDR1 SEHNR and CDR2 FQNEAQ (reference sequence). Trimming stripped 6 bases from V and 5 bases from J, with 16 bases between. The CDR3 covers 15 residues. The CDR3 sequence is CASSFGADVNEKLFF. The CDR3 DNA sequence: TGTGCCAGCAGTTTCGGGGCAGATGTGAATGAAAAACTGTTTTTT.

The chain joins TRBV5-7 to TRBJ2-7; 8 bases fit TRBD2. TRBV5-7 is treated as an ORF (open reading frame) with a function not yet certain. V lost 0 bases, J lost 1 base, and 6 bases stayed unmatched. This CDR3 has 16 residues. The CDR3 region has the DNA TGTGCCAGCAGCTTGGCCGGGGGGGCGGCATCCTACGAGCAGTACTTC. It is translated as CASSLAGGAASYEQYF.

The chain couples TRBV21-1 to TRBJ2-7; the D call TRBD2 from the table was never checked on the DNA. TRBV21-1 is an annotated pseudogene. CDR3 length: 13 residues. This chain's CDR3 is CASSKETGGEQYF. The CDR3 DNA reads TGTGCCAGCAGCAAAGAGACTGGCGGTGAGCAGTACTTC.

The V and J genes are TRBV5-4 and TRBJ2-1; either TRBD1 or TRBD2 may fit D (8 bases each). The CDR3 runs to 15 residues. V gave up 4 bases and J gave up 6 bases, with 17 bases separating them. CDR1 SGHNT and CDR2 YYREEE come from the germline V gene (reference sequence). The CDR3 DNA reads TGTGCCAGCAGCCGCGGGGGGACAGGAGGCAATGAGCAGTTCTTC. Amino acid sequence: CASSRGGTGGNEQFF.

For the CDR3, the DNA is TGCGCCAGCGCCCCGCGGGAGGGCAACTACGAGCAGTACTTC. Protein product: CASAPREGNYEQYF. The V gene is TRBV4-1, the J gene TRBJ2-5, with 9 bases that match TRBD2. The tail of the sequence fits TRBJ2-7 better, so the J call may be wrong. Germline lookup yields CDR1 MGHRA and CDR2 YSYEKL. The CDR3 extends over 14 amino acids.

The CDR3 nucleotides read TGTGCCAGCAGCCTGACCTCCTACGAGCAGTACTTC. Protein product: CASSLTSYEQYF. The rearrangement joins TRBV5-8 to TRBJ2-7; D call uncertain. The CDR3 extends over 12 amino acids. Germline CDR1 and CDR2: SGHTS and YDEGEE. The V end lost 4 bases, the J end lost 0 bases, and 5 bases lay between the germline ends. Full variable domain (missing parts from reference TRBV5-8 and TRBJ2-7): EAGVTQSPTHLIKTRGQQATLRCSPISGHTSVYWYQQALGLGLQFLLWYDEGEERNRGNFPPRFSGRQFPNYSSELNVNALELEDSALYLCASSLTSYEQYFGPGTRLTVT.

V and J are TRBV7-9 and TRBJ2-2, with TRBD2 matching over 9 bases. Germline V gene lookup returns CDR1 SEHNR and CDR2 FQNEAQ (reference sequence). V lost 2 bases to trimming and J lost 3 bases; unmatched junction nucleotides: 7. This CDR3 has 17 amino acids. The CDR3 DNA reads TGTGCCAGCAGCTTACGGGCGGGAGGGCCGGACACCGGGGAGCTGTTTTTT. Protein sequence: CASSLRAGGPDTGELFF.